These 32 T cell receptor beta chains came from one sample sequenced in a study of blood T cell repertoires in COVID-19. Using immunoSEQ multiplex PCR, the repertoire was profiled, and TCRdb retains in-frame clones only, with some absent. The sample yields about 14,000 clones, approximately 80% seen once. The specimen sequenced was peripheral blood. The receptor source for this set is a woman aged 45-65 years with active or convalescent COVID-19.

The V gene is TRBV27, the J gene TRBJ2-3, with D unclear. Germline V gene data show CDR1 as MNHEY and CDR2 as SMNVEV (reference sequence). The ends were cut back, 5 bases at V and 7 bases at J, with 19 bases in the middle. The CDR3 has 15 amino acids. The CDR3 loop is CASSLKPVWRNTQYF. In nucleotides, the CDR3 is TGTGCCAGCAGTCTAAAACCGGTTTGGAGAAATACGCAGTATTTT.

The chain has TRBV7-8 and TRBJ1-5; tentatively, D is TRBD1 (6 bases). Trimming pared 5 bases from V and 7 bases from J, leaving 18 bases between. From germline, CDR1 is SGHVS and CDR2 FQNEAQ. CDR3 length: 15 amino acids. CDR3 in amino acids: CASSLTAGGGQPQHF. The CDR3 nucleotides are TGTGCCAGCAGCCTCACCGCGGGAGGGGGGCAGCCCCAGCATTTT.

J is TRBJ1-3 and V is TRBV10-3, with TRBD1 as a possible D gene (5 bases). The CDR3 extends over 14 amino acids. Trimming removed 7 bases from V and 3 bases from J, with 13 bases in between. Germline V gene lookup returns CDR1 ENHRY and CDR2 SYGVKD. CDR3: CAITSGLSGNTIYF. CDR3 coding DNA: TGTGCCATCACATCAGGGTTGAGTGGAAACACCATATATTTT.

This clone was recorded once. The genes are TRBV4-1 and TRBJ2-5; D may be TRBD2 (6 bases). The V gene lost 2 bases and the J gene lost 9 bases, with 16 bases spanning the gap. CDR1 is MGHRA and CDR2 is YSYEKL in the germline V gene. The CDR3 runs to 14 residues. The CDR3 DNA reads as TGCGCCAGCAGCCAACCGATTAGCCGCGGGGCCCAGTACTTC. Translating gives CASSQPISRGAQYF.

V and J are TRBV10-3 and TRBJ1-2, with a tentative D call TRBD1 (5 bases). V was clipped by 0 bases and J by 6 bases, with 11 bases between them. Germline V gene sequence: CDR1 ENHRY, CDR2 SYGVKD. The CDR3 spans 14 residues. Here the CDR3 DNA reads TGTGCCATCAGTGAGTCGGGAGGGGCGGATGGCTACACCTTC. This sequence encodes CAISESGGADGYTF.

The chain is built from TRBV9 and TRBJ1-3, with 7 bases lining up with TRBD1. V shed 4 bases and J 4 bases; nucleotides not matched to a gene: 2. This CDR3 contains 13 residues. Germline assignment: CDR1 SGDLS and CDR2 YYNGEE. The CDR3 DNA sequence: TGTGCCAGCAGCAAGGACAGGGGAAACACCATATATTTT. This codes for CASSKDRGNTIYF.

CDR3 nucleotide sequence: TGTGCCAGCAGACACCGGGACAGGGCCTACGAGCAGTACTTC. This gives the protein CASRHRDRAYEQYF. The chain is built from TRBV7-9 and TRBJ2-7; 9 bases fit TRBD1. The CDR3 length is 14 residues. The V segment lost 6 bases and the J segment 2 bases; nucleotides outside the gene matches: 5. Germline lookup yields CDR1 SEHNR and CDR2 FQNEAQ (reference sequence).

The rearrangement uses TRBV29-1 and TRBJ2-7; D gene unclear. The CDR3 loop spans 13 amino acids. Germline-derived CDR1 and CDR2 are SQVTM and ANQGSEA. Trimming removed 3 bases from V and 1 base from J, with 10 bases in between. The CDR3 spells CSVEGRLSYEQYF. CDR3 bases: TGCAGCGTTGAGGGCAGGCTTTCCTACGAGCAGTACTTC.

The chain links TRBV5-5 to TRBJ1-2, with 9 nucleotides matching TRBD1. The V gene's germline CDR1 is SGHKS and CDR2 YYEKEE (reference sequence). The CDR3 contains 14 residues. V gave up 2 bases and J gave up 6 bases; unmatched junction bases: 5. CDR3 bases: TGTGCCAGCAGCTTAACACAGGGGGCGCATGGCTACACCTTC. As protein: CASSLTQGAHGYTF. The full variable domain, with the rest looked up from reference TRBV5-5 and TRBJ1-2, is DAGVTQSPTHLIKTRGQQVTLRCSPISGHKSVSWYQQVLGQGPQFIFQYYEKEERGRGNFPDRFSARQFPNYSSELNVNALLLGDSALYLCASSLTQGAHGYTFGSGTRLTVV.

Relative to its sample, this clone is large. The V call is TRBV10-1, the J call TRBJ2-7; TRBD1 aligns across 10 bases. Per the germline V gene, CDR1 is WNHNN and CDR2 is SYGVQD (reference sequence). V lost 3 bases, J lost 5 bases, and 4 bases stayed unmatched. This CDR3 comprises 14 residues. CDR3 region: CASSDTGTGDEQYF. As DNA, the CDR3 is TGCGCCAGCAGTGACACCGGGACAGGGGACGAGCAGTACTTC.

The chain combines TRBV19 with TRBJ2-2; D remains ambiguous. V shed 3 bases and J shed 2 bases, with 10 bases lying between them. Germline V CDR1 and CDR2: LNHDA, SQIVND (reference sequence). This CDR3 contains 15 residues. DNA for the CDR3: TGTGCCAGTAGTATTCCGGCGGAAAACACCGGGGAGCTGTTTTTT. Amino acids: CASSIPAENTGELFF.

The chain recombines TRBV5-1 with TRBJ1-2, with a tentative D call TRBD1 (5 bases). This CDR3 has 13 residues. V was pared by 2 bases and J by 8 bases, with 13 bases between. Germline V gene lookup returns CDR1 SGHRS and CDR2 YFSETQ. The DNA for the CDR3 is TGCGCCAGCAGCTTAGGAGGGGTTGGGGGCTACACCTTC. This translates into CASSLGGVGGYTF.

The DNA of the CDR3 is TGCGCCAGCAGCCGGACTAGCGGCAACACCGGGGAGCTGTTTTTT. Translated, it gives CASSRTSGNTGELFF. The genes are TRBV5-1 and TRBJ2-2; TRBD2 aligns across 10 bases. There are 15 residues in the CDR3. V dropped 4 bases and J dropped 2; count of bases not matched to a gene: 2. Germline-derived CDR1 and CDR2 are SGHRS and YFSETQ.

V usage is TRBV4-1 and J usage is TRBJ2-5, with D tentatively TRBD2 (6 bases). Trimming took off 2 bases at V and 1 base at J, with 14 bases between the two ends. This CDR3 region has 16 residues. Per germline, CDR1 MGHRA and CDR2 YSYEKL. The CDR3 sequence: CASSQSLAERQETQYF. DNA for the CDR3: TGCGCCAGCAGCCAATCCTTAGCGGAGCGCCAAGAGACCCAGTACTTC.

The chain employs TRBV18 and TRBJ2-2; D call uncertain. CDR1 KGHSH and CDR2 LQKENI come from the germline V gene. V lost 5 bases, J lost 7 bases, and 8 bases lay in between. This CDR3 contains 12 residues. CDR3 region: CASSGDSGELFF. The CDR3 DNA follows: TGTGCCAGCTCAGGAGATAGCGGGGAGCTGTTTTTT.

V is TRBV5-1 and J is TRBJ1-2; TRBD1 agrees at 11 bases. The germline CDR1 and CDR2 sequences are SGHRS and YFSETQ. With 9 bases clipped from V and 8 bases from J, the junction kept 15 bases outside the gene matches. CDR3 size: 15 residues. This chain's CDR3 is CATAAGDRGWKGYTF. DNA of the CDR3: TGCGCCACCGCCGCCGGGGACAGGGGGTGGAAAGGCTACACCTTC. The variable domain in full, completed from reference TRBV5-1 and TRBJ1-2, reads KAGVTQTPRYLIKTRGQQVTLSCSPISGHRSVSWYQQTPGQGLQFLFEYFSETQRNKGNFPGRFSGRQFSNSRSEMNVSTLELGDSALYLCATAAGDRGWKGYTFGSGTRLTVV.

V and J are TRBV10-3 and TRBJ2-6; TRBD2 agrees at 9 bases. The CDR3 has 20 residues. The trim removed 0 bases at V and 1 base at J, leaving 10 bases unmatched. Germline CDR1 and CDR2: ENHRY and SYGVKD. CDR3 DNA: TGTGCCATCAGTGAGTCGAGTTTGAGTAGCGGGGGATCTGGGGCCAACGTCCTGACTTTC. Amino acids: CAISESSLSSGGSGANVLTF.

In this sample, this clone turned up a few times. The V gene is TRBV28, the J gene TRBJ1-2, with TRBD1 matching over 10 bases. The trim removed 6 bases at V and 6 bases at J, leaving 10 bases unmatched. The germline V gene encodes CDR1 MDHEN and CDR2 SYDVKM. CDR3 size: 15 residues. The CDR3 DNA reads TGTGCCAGCAGCAGCCGACAGGGGGCAGCTGATGGCTACACCTTC. Its translation is CASSSRQGAADGYTF.

Written as DNA, the CDR3 is TGTGCCAGCAGCCAAGAGTGGCTAGCGCAAGAGACCCAGTACTTC. It is translated as CASSQEWLAQETQYF. The rearrangement joins TRBV4-2 to TRBJ2-5, with D tentatively TRBD2 (6 bases). Trimming left V 0 bases short and J 2 bases short, with 10 bases between. In germline, CDR1 is LGHNA, CDR2 YNFKEQ. The CDR3 has 15 residues.

The J gene is TRBJ2-1, the V gene TRBV19; 16 bases are shared with TRBD2. Germline loops: CDR1 LNHDA, CDR2 SQIVND (reference sequence). Germline trimming cut 7 bases from V and 3 bases from J; bases unmatched to any gene: 15. This CDR3 spans 20 amino acids. CDR3 sequence: CASTRRSGTSGRAGYNEQFF. The CDR3 nucleotides are TGTGCCAGTACACGGAGGTCCGGGACTAGCGGGAGGGCCGGCTACAATGAGCAGTTCTTC.

This chain joins TRBV29-1 and TRBJ1-1; D perhaps matches TRBD1 (6 bases). V was trimmed by 6 bases and J by 5 bases, leaving 13 bases between them. CDR3 size: 12 residues. Germline CDR1 is SQVTM and CDR2 is ANQGSEA. This CDR3 reads CSVLVQGTEAFF. In nucleotides, the CDR3 is TGCAGCGTCCTAGTACAGGGAACTGAAGCTTTCTTT.

The chain uses TRBV28 and TRBJ2-7; no reliable D call. In germline, CDR1 is MDHEN, CDR2 SYDVKM. The CDR3 is 12 residues long. V dropped 4 bases and J dropped 1 base, with 5 bases sitting between them. The CDR3 bases are TGTGCCAGCAGTTCAAATTCCTACGAGCAGTACTTC. Protein: CASSSNSYEQYF.

The rearrangement joins TRBV28 to TRBJ1-5; TRBD1 might be the D (5 bases). The germline V and J ends were trimmed by 3 bases and 3 bases, with 9 bases remaining between them. The CDR3 has 14 amino acids. Germline loops: CDR1 MDHEN, CDR2 SYDVKM. Written as DNA, the CDR3 is TGTGCCAGCAGTTTGCAGGGTTTCAATCAGCCCCAGCATTTT. Protein sequence: CASSLQGFNQPQHF.

The chain carries TRBV9 and TRBJ2-5, with 7 bases that match TRBD1. With V trimmed by 2 bases and J by 0 bases, 7 bases remained unmatched. Germline assignment: CDR1 SGDLS and CDR2 YYNGEE. The CDR3 has 16 amino acids. The CDR3 DNA sequence: TGTGCCAGCAGCGTTGGATTGGGGACAGACCAAGAGACCCAGTACTTC. Translating it yields CASSVGLGTDQETQYF.

The chain links TRBV9 to TRBJ2-1; TRBD1 aligns across 8 bases. Germline CDR1 SGDLS, CDR2 YYNGEE. Trimming at V came to 2 bases and at J to 6 bases, leaving 10 bases not matched to a gene. The CDR3 runs 16 residues. The CDR3 DNA is TGTGCCAGCAGCGTTTCACTCGACAGGGGTGGCAATGAGCAGTTCTTC. Residues: CASSVSLDRGGNEQFF.

DNA for the CDR3: TGTGCCAGTAGCCCTCAGGGGGTCGGCAATCAGCCCCAGCATTTT. Protein product: CASSPQGVGNQPQHF. The rearrangement uses TRBV19 and TRBJ1-5, with TRBD1 identical over 7 bases. Germline V lookup: CDR1 LNHDA, CDR2 SQIVND (reference sequence). This CDR3 contains 15 residues. V dropped 6 bases and J dropped 2; count of bases not matched to a gene: 7.

The V gene is TRBV28, the J gene TRBJ2-1; 8 nucleotides agree with TRBD2. CDR1 and CDR2 from the germline V gene are MDHEN and SYDVKM. J was trimmed by 4 bases and V by 1 base; bases with no gene match: 9. The CDR3 consists of 17 residues. This CDR3 is CASSLSPFPSGYNEQFF. For the CDR3, the DNA is TGTGCCAGCAGTTTATCCCCTTTTCCTAGCGGGTACAATGAGCAGTTCTTC.

The chain carries TRBV4-1 and TRBJ1-5; weak D call: TRBD1 (5 bases). This CDR3 is built from 15 residues. Per the germline V gene, CDR1 is MGHRA and CDR2 is YSYEKL. Trimming left V 0 bases short and J 8 bases short, with 14 bases between. CDR3 sequence reads: CASSQDGGGWEPQHF. CDR3 DNA: TGCGCCAGCAGCCAAGATGGGGGAGGGTGGGAGCCCCAGCATTTT.

The chain recombines TRBV10-3 with TRBJ2-4; D might be TRBD1 (7 bases). Germline CDR1 reads ENHRY; CDR2 reads SYGVKD. The ends were cut back, 2 bases at V and 5 bases at J, with 22 bases in the middle. This CDR3 region has 18 residues. In DNA form, the CDR3 reads TGTGCCATCAGTGAGGGCAGACGGTCAGGGGGGTCCGAAAACATTCAGTACTTC. Protein: CAISEGRRSGGSENIQYF.

This clone appeared a single time. This CDR3 reads CASRTGTEDGYTF. DNA for the CDR3: TGCGCCAGCAGAACCGGGACAGAAGATGGCTACACCTTC. The V and J genes are TRBV5-1 and TRBJ1-2; TRBD1 aligns across 7 bases. The V gene's germline CDR1 is SGHRS and CDR2 YFSETQ. The CDR3 spans 13 residues. The J segment lost 6 bases and the V segment lost 5 bases, leaving 7 bases of the junction unmatched. Looking up the rest from reference TRBV5-1 and TRBJ1-2 gives the full variable domain: KAGVTQTPRYLIKTRGQQVTLSCSPISGHRSVSWYQQTPGQGLQFLFEYFSETQRNKGNFPGRFSGRQFSNSRSEMNVSTLELGDSALYLCASRTGTEDGYTFGSGTRLTVV.

This clone was counted at least ten times. The chain employs TRBV9 and TRBJ2-1; 9 nucleotides line up with TRBD1. V dropped 4 bases and J dropped 6; count of bases not matched to a gene: 8. CDR3 length equals 15 residues. Germline assignment: CDR1 SGDLS and CDR2 YYNGEE. The CDR3 region has the DNA TGTGCCAGCAGCAGAATACAGGGGGCGCGCAATGAGCAGTTCTTC. Translated, it gives CASSRIQGARNEQFF.

The chain links TRBV27 to TRBJ2-6; 9 bases align to TRBD1. V shed 4 bases, J shed 2 bases, and the junction held 12 bases outside the gene matches. This CDR3 region has 19 residues. Germline CDR1 and CDR2: MNHEY and SMNVEV (reference sequence). CDR3 nucleotides: TGTGCCAGCAGTTCGATACCGGGACAGGGATATACTGGGGCCAACGTCCTGACTTTC. This codes for CASSSIPGQGYTGANVLTF.